The clone carrying this T cell receptor (beta chain) was seen only a few times. This record comes from a study of cytomegalovirus exposure and HLA in healthy donors. Repertoires were generated with immunoSEQ multiplex PCR, while TCRdb's copy carries only in-frame clones and drops some. The sample gives more than 110,000 clones, around 88% of which show up once; 7.9% is in the top ten. This CDR3 is 14 amino acids long. Germline trimming cut 5 bases from V and 0 bases from J; bases unmatched to any gene: 0. Germline V gene data show CDR1 as SGHNT and CDR2 as YYREEE (reference sequence). The V call is TRBV5-4, the J call TRBJ2-2; TRBD2 agrees at 8 bases. The sequence was collected from a woman aged 18-29 years in good health and CMV-seropositive. Sequenced input: PBMCs. This CDR3 is CASSSGTNTGELFF. The CDR3 nucleotides are TGTGCCAGCAGTAGCGGGACGAACACCGGGGAGCTGTTTTTT.